The clone carrying this T cell receptor (beta chain) was counted ten times or more. The data stem from a study of low-dose radiotherapy and immunotherapy resistance in tumors. TRAV- and TRBV-specific primers primed first-strand cDNA, covering alpha and beta chains. PCR amplification of the TCRs was performed with Phusion for 20 PCR cycles, and it relied on a constant-region primer together with a V-primer adapter. Each CDR3 protein gets one entry after TCRdb re-called the reads with MiXCR. The table records around 60,000 distinct CDR3 sequences, around 23% of them present only once. The CDR3 contains 14 residues. Trimming cost V 1 base and J 0 bases, with 5 bases left between them. CDR1 is SGHVS, CDR2 FQNEAQ, per germline. This sample's time point: after trial treatment. Sample treatment: LDRT plus nivolumab, ipilimumab, low-dose cyclophosphamide and aspirin (RACIN trial).

This receptor was taken from a male donor with prostate cancer. The sequences come from PBMCs, collected after low-dose radiotherapy plus immunotherapy. The chain links TRBV7-8 to TRBJ2-3, with no clear D. CDR3 residues: CASSLEASTDTQYF. The DNA for the CDR3 is TGTGCCAGCAGCTTAGAAGCTAGCACAGATACGCAGTATTTT.